These T cell receptor beta chains were read from a single sample in a study of T cells in Graves' hyperthyroidism and ophthalmopathy. In TCRdb, the multiplex PCR reads were re-called with MiXCR into one record per CDR3 protein. The sample lists about 380,000 distinct CDR3 sequences, about a fifth occurring once. Sequenced material: blood. Receptors were obtained from a man between 18 and 29 years old with Graves' ophthalmopathy. Both conserved end residues are part of each CDR3. The order of the fields is D gene, clone size, V gene, J gene, CDR3 DNA, CDR3 protein. A D gene is named only where the DNA matches it firmly. Part of the rows lack a size; the others show once, few, many or a class for expanded clones.

>TRBD1|few|TRBV6-1|TRBJ1-6
TGTGCCAGCAGTTCTCTGACAGGGAGTAGAGAATCACCCCTCCACTTT
CASSSLTGSRESPLHF
>TRBD1|few|TRBV15|TRBJ1-2
TGTGCCACCAGCAGGGGGACAGGAACAGCTAACTATGGCTACACCTTC
CATSRGTGTANYGYTF
>NA|NA|TRBV6-2/TRBV6-3|TRBJ2-1
TGTGCCAGCACCCTCCCCAGGGGAAACAATGAGCAGTTCTTC
CASTLPRGNNEQFF
>TRBD2|NA|TRBV28|TRBJ2-1
TGTGCCAGCAGTGAGTCCAGCGGGGGGTCCAATGAGCAGTTCTTC
CASSESSGGSNEQFF
>NA|many|TRBV20-1|TRBJ1-5
TGCAGTGCTAGAGATAGGATGTGGAGCAATCAGCCCCAGCATTTT
CSARDRMWSNQPQHF
>TRBD1|NA|TRBV24-1|TRBJ2-1
TGTGCCACTGACAGGGGGGACTACAATGAGCAGTTCTTC
CATDRGDYNEQFF
>TRBD1|few|TRBV6-1|TRBJ1-1
TGTGCCAGCACTAAGGACAGGACGACTGAAGCTTTCTTT
CASTKDRTTEAFF
>NA|NA|TRBV20-1|TRBJ1-5
TGCAGTGCTGGAAAGAGGAAGGGTTCTCTCGGCAATCAGCCCCAGCATTTT
CSAGKRKGSLGNQPQHF
>TRBD1|NA|TRBV4-1|TRBJ2-7
TGCGCCAGCAGCCGCCAACGGACAGGGGGTAATCGGGAGCAGTACTTC
CASSRQRTGGNREQYF
>NA|many|TRBV28|TRBJ1-2
TGTGCCAGCCTTTCACGGGTGTTAGGAGGCTACACCTTC
CASLSRVLGGYTF
>TRBD1|few|TRBV18|TRBJ1-1
TGTGCCAGCTCACCGGGGGACAGGTCCCCCACTGAAGCTTTCTTT
CASSPGDRSPTEAFF
>TRBD1|NA|TRBV5-1|TRBJ2-1
TGCGCCAGCAGGGAGTGGGACAGCCGCAAAAACAATGAGCAGTTCTTC
CASREWDSRKNNEQFF
>TRBD1|many|TRBV7-2|TRBJ1-5
TGTGCCAGCAGCTTGGGACAGGGTCATCAGCCCCAGCATTTT
CASSLGQGHQPQHF
>NA|many|TRBV28|TRBJ1-2
TGTGCCAGCATGGATCGACAGTTAATAACTTATGGCTACACCTTC
CASMDRQLITYGYTF
>TRBD1|many|TRBV6-2/TRBV6-3|TRBJ1-5
TGTGCCAGCAGACGACAGGGGAGCAATCAGCCCCAGCATTTT
CASRRQGSNQPQHF
>NA|many|TRBV3-1|TRBJ2-3
TGTGCCAGCAGCCCAGGGGGGACTACCACAGATACGCAGTATTTT
CASSPGGTTTDTQYF
>NA|NA|TRBV7-3|TRBJ2-1
TGTGCCAGCAGCTCCGTAGGGGGGGAGCAGTTCTTC
CASSSVGGEQFF
>NA|NA|TRBV6-1|TRBJ2-7
TGTGCCAGCTCTAAGGGGGGGGTTTCCTACGAGCAGTACTTC
CASSKGGVSYEQYF
>NA|many|TRBV11-2|TRBJ2-1
TGTGCCAGCAGCCCCGGGGGCCACTCCTACAATGAGCAGTTCTTC
CASSPGGHSYNEQFF
>TRBD1|NA|TRBV15|TRBJ2-2
TGTGCCACCAGCAGAACTGGACAGGGGGGGAACACCGGGGAGCTGTTTTTT
CATSRTGQGGNTGELFF
>TRBD2|many|TRBV9|TRBJ2-1
TGTGCCAGCAGCGTATCGACTAGCGGTCCCTACAATGAGCAGTTCTTC
CASSVSTSGPYNEQFF
>TRBD2|many|TRBV5-6|TRBJ2-3
TGTGCCAGCAGCTTGGAGTTAGGCGGGGGGTCGGATACGCAGTATTTT
CASSLELGGGSDTQYF
>TRBD2|many|TRBV11-2|TRBJ2-7
TGTGCCAGCAGCATTAGCGGGGGGTCCTACGAGCAGTACTTC
CASSISGGSYEQYF
>TRBD2|NA|TRBV3-1|TRBJ2-2
TGTGCCAGCAGTAGAAACGGACTAGCGGTGATCAACACCGGGGAGCTGTTTTTT
CASSRNGLAVINTGELFF
>NA|few|TRBV29-1|TRBJ1-1
TGCAGCGTTGATCAAGGCGGAGGAGAAGCTTTCTTT
CSVDQGGGEAFF
>NA|many|TRBV20-1|TRBJ1-1
TGCAGTGCTAGAGCAGGGACGTACACTGAAGCTTTCTTT
CSARAGTYTEAFF
>NA|NA|TRBV29-1|TRBJ1-1
TGCAGCGTCCCCGGGACGGTCATGAACACTGAAGCTTTCTTT
CSVPGTVMNTEAFF
>NA|many|TRBV5-6|TRBJ2-5
TGTGCCAGCAGCAATGGAGAGACCCAGTACTTC
CASSNGETQYF
>NA|many|TRBV2|TRBJ1-5
TGTGCCAGCAGTGTTGGCCCGGTGAATCAGCCCCAGCATTTT
CASSVGPVNQPQHF
>NA|many|TRBV12-3/TRBV12-4|TRBJ1-1
TGTGCCAGCAGCCCCGGAGGGGTAGAGACTGAAGCTTTCTTT
CASSPGGVETEAFF
>NA|many|TRBV5-1|TRBJ2-2
TGCGCCAGCAGCTGGACTTTTGAGAACACCGGGGAGCTGTTTTTT
CASSWTFENTGELFF
>TRBD1|NA|TRBV2|TRBJ2-1
TGTGCCAGCAGCGCCCACCGGGACAGGGTATACAATGAGCAGTTCTTC
CASSAHRDRVYNEQFF
>NA|many|TRBV7-6|TRBJ1-1
TGTGCCAGCAGTGCGGGGGCTAGCACTGAAGCTTTCTTT
CASSAGASTEAFF
>TRBD2|many|TRBV2|TRBJ2-5
TGTGCCAGCAGTGTCCCAGCGGGGGGGGGGTCGGAGTACTTC
CASSVPAGGGSEYF
>NA|NA|TRBV29-1|TRBJ2-5
TGCAGCGTGGTGGGTTGGCGGAATGTCCAAGAGACCCAGTACTTC
CSVVGWRNVQETQYF
>TRBD2|NA|TRBV6-1|TRBJ2-3
TGTGCCAGCAGTGAAGCTAGCGGGGCAGATACGCAGTATTTT
CASSEASGADTQYF
>TRBD1|few|TRBV12-3/TRBV12-4|TRBJ2-7
TGTGCCAGCAGTCCCCCTAAGGGGGCACACTACGAGCAGTACTTC
CASSPPKGAHYEQYF
>NA|once|TRBV6-1|TRBJ1-6
TGTGCCAGCAGTGAAGCGCGTGGGGGCTCGGGTTCACCCCTCCACTTT
CASSEARGGSGSPLHF
>NA|many|TRBV7-8|TRBJ1-2
TGTGCCAGCAGCCCGGGACGGGAGAACTATGGCTACACCTTC
CASSPGRENYGYTF
>TRBD1|many|TRBV27|TRBJ1-5
TGTGCCAGCAGGGGCACAGGGGCCCTATTCAATCAGCCCCAGCATTTT
CASRGTGALFNQPQHF
>NA|many|TRBV5-5|TRBJ1-5
TGTGCCAGCAGCTTAGGGAGCCGTCAGCCCCAGCATTTT
CASSLGSRQPQHF
>TRBD1|many|TRBV9|TRBJ1-5
TGTGCCAGCAGCGCGGGACAGCATAGCAATCAGCCCCAGCATTTT
CASSAGQHSNQPQHF
>TRBD1|many|TRBV3-1|TRBJ2-7
TGTGCCAGCAGCCAAACCCGGGACAGCCGGACAACCTACGAGCAGTACTTC
CASSQTRDSRTTYEQYF
>NA|few|TRBV19|TRBJ1-6
TGTGCCAGTAGAAATGTTGAGGTTGACCCTGAATATTCACCCCTCCACTTT
CASRNVEVDPEYSPLHF